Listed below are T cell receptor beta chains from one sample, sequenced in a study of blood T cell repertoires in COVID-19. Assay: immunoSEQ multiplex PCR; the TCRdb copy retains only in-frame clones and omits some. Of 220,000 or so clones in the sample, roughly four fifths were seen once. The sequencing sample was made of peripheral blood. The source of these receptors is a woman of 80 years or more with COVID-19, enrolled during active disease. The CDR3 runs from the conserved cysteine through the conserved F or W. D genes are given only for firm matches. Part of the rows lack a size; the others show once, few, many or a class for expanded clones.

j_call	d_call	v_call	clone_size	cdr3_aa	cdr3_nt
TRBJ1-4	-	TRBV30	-	CAWKPRTANEKLFF	TGTGCCTGGAAGCCCCGGACAGCTAATGAAAAACTGTTTTTT
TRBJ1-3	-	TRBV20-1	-	CSASLGNTIYF	TGCAGTGCTAGTTTAGGAAACACCATATATTTT
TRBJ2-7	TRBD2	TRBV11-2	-	CASSFIGRGLGRYEQYF	TGTGCCAGCAGCTTTATTGGCCGGGGACTAGGGCGCTACGAGCAGTACTTC
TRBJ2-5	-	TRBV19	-	CASRMAGETQYF	TGTGCCAGTAGGATGGCGGGAGAGACCCAGTACTTC
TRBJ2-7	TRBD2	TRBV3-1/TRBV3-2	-	CASSQAAAGGPYEQYF	TGTGCCAGCAGCCAAGCTGCAGCGGGAGGGCCCTACGAGCAGTACTTC
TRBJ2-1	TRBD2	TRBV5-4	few	CASSPGTSAPNEQFF	TGTGCCAGCAGCCCTGGGACTAGCGCCCCCAATGAGCAGTTCTTC
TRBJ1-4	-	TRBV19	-	CASSISRGNEKLFF	TGTGCCAGTAGTATTTCCAGGGGTAATGAAAAACTGTTTTTT
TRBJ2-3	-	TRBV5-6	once	CASSLEGEVTDTQYF	TGTGCCAGCAGCTTGGAGGGGGAAGTCACAGATACGCAGTATTTT
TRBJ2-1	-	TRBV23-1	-	CASSYVREQFF	TGCGCCAGCAGCTACGTACGCGAGCAGTTCTTC
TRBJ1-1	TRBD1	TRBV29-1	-	CSADRGPNTEAFF	TGCAGCGCCGACAGGGGACCGAACACTGAAGCTTTCTTT
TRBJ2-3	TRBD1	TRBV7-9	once	CASSLPGGLDTQYF	TGTGCCAGCAGCTTACCAGGGGGTTTAGATACGCAGTATTTT
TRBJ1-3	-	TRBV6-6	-	CASSWGAGNTIYF	TGTGCCAGCAGTTGGGGCGCTGGAAACACCATATATTTT
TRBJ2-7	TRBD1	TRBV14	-	CASSSPGQGARIYEQYF	TGTGCCAGCAGCTCGCCGGGACAGGGGGCCCGAATCTACGAGCAGTACTTC
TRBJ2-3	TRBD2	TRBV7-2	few	CASGGTSGIRDTQYF	TGTGCCAGCGGGGGGACTAGCGGGATCCGGGATACGCAGTATTTT
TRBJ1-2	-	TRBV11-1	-	CASSFTPRLGATF	TGTGCCAGCAGCTTTACCCCGCGCCTCGGTGCCACCTTC
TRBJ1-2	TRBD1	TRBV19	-	CASSIAGFRTGGRYTF	TGTGCCAGTAGTATCGCGGGTTTCAGGACAGGGGGCCGCTACACCTTC
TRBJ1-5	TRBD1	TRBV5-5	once	CASSFNRGLGNQPQHF	TGTGCCAGCAGCTTTAACAGGGGCTTGGGCAATCAGCCCCAGCATTTT
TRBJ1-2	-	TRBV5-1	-	CASSYQGTLNYGYTF	TGCGCCAGCAGCTACCAGGGTACGCTTAACTATGGCTACACCTTC
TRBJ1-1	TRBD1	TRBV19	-	CASSRQGATEAFF	TGTGCCAGTAGCCGACAGGGCGCCACTGAAGCTTTCTTT